This T cell receptor beta chain stems from a study of blood T cell repertoires in COVID-19. Background on the study: Samples came from the United States, Italy and Spain, spanning acute and convalescent COVID-19. T cells, B-cell-depleted T cells, or PBMCs supplied cDNA or gDNA.

Original processing notes: Amplification with reference gene primers provided the estimates of nucleated cell counts. Generated by immunoSEQ multiplex PCR, the TCRdb table keeps only in-frame clones and is missing some. V, J and clone size are taken as reported in that table, and D and trimming were inferred from the DNA itself. The sample shows about 140,000 clones, 85% to 90% of them seen only once. The CDR3 loop spans 17 amino acids. Unmatched junction bases numbered 5, after V lost 2 bases and J lost 0 bases. CDR1 is MGHRA, CDR2 YSYEKL, per germline. Two consecutive negative NP/OP PCR tests, clearance, or resolved symptoms defined Cohort 3 recovery.

Specimen: PBMCs or T cells enriched from blood (not recorded which). The receptor's source is a man aged 60 to 69 who had recovered from COVID-19. The chain is built from TRBV4-1 and TRBJ1-4; 8 nucleotides match TRBD1. The CDR3 spells CASSQWDRLATNEKLFF. In nucleotides, the CDR3 is TGCGCCAGCAGCCAATGGGACAGGCTTGCAACTAATGAAAAACTGTTTTTT.